This T cell receptor (beta chain) was documented in a study of blood T cell repertoires in COVID-19. Study-level background: PBMCs, B-cell-depleted T cells, or T cells provided the cDNA or gDNA that made up the material.

Per the original data handling: How many nucleated cells were present was estimated from reference gene primer amplification. Assay: immunoSEQ multiplex PCR; the TCRdb copy retains only in-frame clones and omits some. The V and J calls and clone size come from that table; D and trimming were worked out from the DNA. The repertoire has under 200,000 clones, around 82% of them found once; the top ten carry 4% to 6.5%. In germline, CDR1 is SGHAT, CDR2 FQNNGV. The length of the CDR3 is 15 residues. V lost 4 bases, J lost 4 bases, and 8 bases stayed unmatched. The receptor was isolated from a woman aged 55-70 years with acute COVID-19. J is TRBJ2-3 and V is TRBV11-2; 7 bases line up with TRBD2. Sample: PBMCs or T cells enriched from blood (not recorded which). The chain's CDR3 is CASSSTGGSADTQYF. The CDR3, as DNA: TGTGCCAGCAGCTCAACCGGGGGGTCGGCAGATACGCAGTATTTT.